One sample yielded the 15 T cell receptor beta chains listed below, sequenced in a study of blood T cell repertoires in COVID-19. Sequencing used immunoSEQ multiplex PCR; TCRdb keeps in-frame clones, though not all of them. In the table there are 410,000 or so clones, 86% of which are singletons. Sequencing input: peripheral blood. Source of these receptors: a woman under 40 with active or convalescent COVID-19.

CDR3: CASSSLRGESSEQYF. Written as DNA, the CDR3 is TGTGCCAGCAGCTCCCTACGGGGGGAGTCTAGCGAGCAGTACTTC. The chain is built from TRBV25-1 and TRBJ2-7; 7 nucleotides align to TRBD2. Germline values: CDR1 MGHDK, CDR2 SYGVNS. V dropped 6 bases and J dropped 6; count of bases not matched to a gene: 14. This CDR3 contains 15 residues.

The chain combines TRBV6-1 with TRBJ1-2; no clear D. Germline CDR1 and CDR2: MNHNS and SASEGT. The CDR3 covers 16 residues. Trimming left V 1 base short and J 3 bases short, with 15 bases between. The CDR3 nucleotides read TGTGCCAGCAGTGAAGAGACGGGGTCACCCCACTATGGCTACACCTTC. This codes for CASSEETGSPHYGYTF.

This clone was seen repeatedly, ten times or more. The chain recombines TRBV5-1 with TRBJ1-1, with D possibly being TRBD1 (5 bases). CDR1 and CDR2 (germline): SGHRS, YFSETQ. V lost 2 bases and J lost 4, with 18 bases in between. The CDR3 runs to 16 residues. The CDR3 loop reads CASSLLAAGGLTEAFF. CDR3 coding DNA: TGCGCCAGCAGCTTATTAGCAGCGGGGGGTCTCACTGAAGCTTTCTTT.

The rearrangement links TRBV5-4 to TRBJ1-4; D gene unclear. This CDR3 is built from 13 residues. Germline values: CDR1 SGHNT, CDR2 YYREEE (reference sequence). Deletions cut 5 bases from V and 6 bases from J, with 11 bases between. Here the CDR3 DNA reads TGTGCCAGCAGTCCCTCGAGGGATGAAAAACTGTTTTTT. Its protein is CASSPSRDEKLFF.

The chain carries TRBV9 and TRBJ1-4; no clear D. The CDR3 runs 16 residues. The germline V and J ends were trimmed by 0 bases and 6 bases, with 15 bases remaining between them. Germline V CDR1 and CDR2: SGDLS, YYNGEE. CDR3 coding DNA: TGTGCCAGCAGCGTAGACGGAGAACCTGGGTATGAAAAACTGTTTTTT. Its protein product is CASSVDGEPGYEKLFF.

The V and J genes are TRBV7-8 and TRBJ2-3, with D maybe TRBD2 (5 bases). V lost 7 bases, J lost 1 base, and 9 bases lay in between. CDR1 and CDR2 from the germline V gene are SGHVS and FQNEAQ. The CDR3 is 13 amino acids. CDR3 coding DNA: TGTGCCAGCACCCCGGAGGGCACAGATACGCAGTATTTT. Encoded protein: CASTPEGTDTQYF.

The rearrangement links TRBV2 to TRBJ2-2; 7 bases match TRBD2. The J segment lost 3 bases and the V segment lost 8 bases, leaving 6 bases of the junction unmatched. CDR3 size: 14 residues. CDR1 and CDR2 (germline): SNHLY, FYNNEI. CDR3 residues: CASQSGADTGELFF. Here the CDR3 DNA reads TGTGCCAGCCAAAGCGGGGCCGACACCGGGGAGCTGTTTTTT.

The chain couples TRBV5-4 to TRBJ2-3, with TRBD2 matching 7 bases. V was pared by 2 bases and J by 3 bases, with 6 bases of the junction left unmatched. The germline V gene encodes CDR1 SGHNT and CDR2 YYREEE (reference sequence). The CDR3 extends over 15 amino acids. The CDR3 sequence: CASSFPGSGTDTQYF. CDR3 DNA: TGTGCCAGCAGCTTTCCGGGTAGCGGGACAGATACGCAGTATTTT.

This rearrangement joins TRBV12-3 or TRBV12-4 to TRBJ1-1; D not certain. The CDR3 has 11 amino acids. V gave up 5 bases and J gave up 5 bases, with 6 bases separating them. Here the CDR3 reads CASSQSTEAFF. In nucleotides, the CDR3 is TGTGCCAGCAGTCAGTCTACTGAAGCTTTCTTT.

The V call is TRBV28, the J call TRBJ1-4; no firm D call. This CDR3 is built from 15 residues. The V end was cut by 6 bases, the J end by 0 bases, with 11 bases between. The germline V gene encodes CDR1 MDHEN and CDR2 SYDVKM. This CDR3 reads CASSRHIATNEKLFF. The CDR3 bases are TGTGCCAGCAGCCGACACATTGCAACTAATGAAAAACTGTTTTTT.

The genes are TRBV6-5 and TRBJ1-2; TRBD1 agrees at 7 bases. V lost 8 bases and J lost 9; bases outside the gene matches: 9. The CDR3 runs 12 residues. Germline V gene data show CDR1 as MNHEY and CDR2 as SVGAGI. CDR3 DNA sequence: TGTGCCAGCCAAGCAGGGGGAGAAAGCTACACCTTC. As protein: CASQAGGESYTF.

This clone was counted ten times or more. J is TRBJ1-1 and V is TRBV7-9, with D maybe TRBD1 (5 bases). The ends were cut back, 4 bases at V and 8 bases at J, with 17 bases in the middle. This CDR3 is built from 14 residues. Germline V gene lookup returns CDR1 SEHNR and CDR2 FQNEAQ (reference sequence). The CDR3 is CASSYNTDSAEAFF. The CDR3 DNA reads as TGTGCCAGCAGCTATAATACTGACAGCGCCGAAGCTTTCTTT.

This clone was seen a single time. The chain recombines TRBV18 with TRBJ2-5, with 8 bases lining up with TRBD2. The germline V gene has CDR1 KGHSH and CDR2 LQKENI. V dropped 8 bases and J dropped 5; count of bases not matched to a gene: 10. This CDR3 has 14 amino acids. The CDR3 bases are TGTGCCAGCCAACCCGGGACTAGGGTGGAGACCCAGTACTTC. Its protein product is CASQPGTRVETQYF.

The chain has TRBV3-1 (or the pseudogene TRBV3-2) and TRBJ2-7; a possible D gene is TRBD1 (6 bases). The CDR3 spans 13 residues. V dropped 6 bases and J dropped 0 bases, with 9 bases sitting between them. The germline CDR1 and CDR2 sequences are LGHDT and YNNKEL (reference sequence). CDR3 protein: CASRSDSSYEQYF. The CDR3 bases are TGTGCCAGCAGGTCGGACAGCTCCTACGAGCAGTACTTC.

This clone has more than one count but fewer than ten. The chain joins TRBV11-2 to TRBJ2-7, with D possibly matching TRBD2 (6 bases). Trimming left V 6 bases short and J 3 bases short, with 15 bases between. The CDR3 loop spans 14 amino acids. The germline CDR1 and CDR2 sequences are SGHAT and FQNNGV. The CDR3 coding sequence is TGTGCCAGCAGTCACTTGGGACTTAGCTACGAGCAGTACTTC. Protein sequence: CASSHLGLSYEQYF. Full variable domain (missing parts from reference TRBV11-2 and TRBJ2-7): EAGVAQSPRYKIIEKRQSVAFWCNPISGHATLYWYQQILGQGPKLLIQFQNNGVVDDSQLPKDRFSAERLKGVDSTLKIQPAKLEDSAVYLCASSHLGLSYEQYFGPGTRLTVT.